This T cell receptor (beta chain) was captured by sequencing in a study of shared T cell receptors in the human thymus. Assay used: immunoSEQ multiplex PCR; TCRdb lists only in-frame clones, some missing. The repertoire holds hundreds of thousands of clones, with more than 75% as singletons. This same sample was also part of a study on human thymus T cells. That work adds: Thymic resections from corrective heart surgery supplied the tissue. An apparent bias in V and J gene usage was seen in thymic and blood repertoires. Among unrelated individuals, related research reported thymic repertoires that overlapped highly.

This TCR came from a boy in the first two years of life with a congenital heart defect. The sample consisted of thymocytes.

The CDR3 DNA reads TGTGCCAGCAGCCCAGGGACTGCTTCCTACGAGCAGTACTTC. Protein sequence: CASSPGTASYEQYF. The chain employs TRBV13 and TRBJ2-7, with D possibly being TRBD2 (6 bases). This CDR3 comprises 14 residues. CDR1 and CDR2 (germline): PRHDT, FYEKMQ (reference sequence). The ends were cut back, 5 bases at V and 1 base at J, with 12 bases in the middle.